This TCR beta chain derives from a study of blood T cells in healthy people across ages. The wider study: The template switching approach captured approximately one barcoded beta molecule for every two T cells.

A second PCR of 7 to 11 cycles used a sample-barcoded 5' primer and a J-beta primer mix. Through a template-switch adaptor with 12 random nucleotides, each cDNA molecule received a tag. From the 5' RACE reads, TCRdb called clonotypes with MiXCR, one entry per CDR3 protein. The sample lists hundreds of thousands of distinct CDR3 sequences, around 46% occurring once. The study, taken as a whole, reports: Roughly linearly, TCR beta diversity per million T cells fell as age increased. Both higher diversity and more naive CD4+ cells marked long-lived donors when set against aged donors.

Germline V gene data show CDR1 as GTSNPN and CDR2 as SVGIG (reference sequence). The CDR3 has 13 amino acids. V lost 0 bases, J lost 4 bases, and 9 bases lay in between. This clonotype showed up just a few times. Antigen unknown. Sample: blood. This chain links TRBV30 with TRBJ1-2; D unclear. This clonotype was sampled from a man aged 25 to 40 in good health. The CDR3 region has the DNA TGTGCCTGGAGTGTTTCCTTTTCCTATGGCTACACCTTC. This codes for CAWSVSFSYGYTF.